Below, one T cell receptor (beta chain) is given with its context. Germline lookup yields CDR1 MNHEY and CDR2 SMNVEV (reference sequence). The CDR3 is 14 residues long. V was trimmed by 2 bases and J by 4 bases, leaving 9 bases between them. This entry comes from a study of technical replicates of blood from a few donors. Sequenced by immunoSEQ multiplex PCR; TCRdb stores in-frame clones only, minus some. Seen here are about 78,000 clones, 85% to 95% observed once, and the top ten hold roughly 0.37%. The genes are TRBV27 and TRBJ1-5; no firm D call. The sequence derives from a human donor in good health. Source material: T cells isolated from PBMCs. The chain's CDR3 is CASSLAAVNQPQHF. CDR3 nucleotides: TGTGCCAGCAGTTTAGCGGCAGTGAATCAGCCCCAGCATTTT.